The clone carrying this TCR beta chain has a count of ten or more. The target antigen is unknown. When ophthalmopathy did not progress within 18 months, Graves' hyperthyroidism was considered stable. Diagnoses used clinical symptoms, serum thyroxine and TRAb, thyroid ultrasound and orbital computed tomography. The sample comes from a study of T cells in Graves' hyperthyroidism and ophthalmopathy. As for the study in general: Peripheral blood was collected at initial diagnosis, before any treatment. General observations from the study: Before onset, by a median of approximately 6.2 months, the model predicted ophthalmopathy.

V shed 4 bases, J shed 8 bases, and the junction held 8 bases outside the gene matches. This CDR3 is built from 16 residues. In germline, CDR1 is SEHNR, CDR2 FQNEAQ (reference sequence). What was amplified from RNA transcripts were TCR beta CDR3 regions. The HTBI set primed first-round TCR CDR3 RT-PCR. TCRdb called the multiplex PCR reads again in MiXCR, with one record for every CDR3 protein. Of 250,000 to 350,000 distinct CDR3 sequences listed, approximately 15% are singletons. The V and J genes are TRBV7-9 and TRBJ2-3; 14 bases agree with TRBD2. The sequenced material came from blood. This TCR was sampled from a man between 25 and 39 years old with Graves' hyperthyroidism. CDR3 in DNA: TGTGCCAGCAGCTCGGAGACTAGCGGGAGGGCCTCTACGCAGTATTTT. It is translated as CASSSETSGRASTQYF.